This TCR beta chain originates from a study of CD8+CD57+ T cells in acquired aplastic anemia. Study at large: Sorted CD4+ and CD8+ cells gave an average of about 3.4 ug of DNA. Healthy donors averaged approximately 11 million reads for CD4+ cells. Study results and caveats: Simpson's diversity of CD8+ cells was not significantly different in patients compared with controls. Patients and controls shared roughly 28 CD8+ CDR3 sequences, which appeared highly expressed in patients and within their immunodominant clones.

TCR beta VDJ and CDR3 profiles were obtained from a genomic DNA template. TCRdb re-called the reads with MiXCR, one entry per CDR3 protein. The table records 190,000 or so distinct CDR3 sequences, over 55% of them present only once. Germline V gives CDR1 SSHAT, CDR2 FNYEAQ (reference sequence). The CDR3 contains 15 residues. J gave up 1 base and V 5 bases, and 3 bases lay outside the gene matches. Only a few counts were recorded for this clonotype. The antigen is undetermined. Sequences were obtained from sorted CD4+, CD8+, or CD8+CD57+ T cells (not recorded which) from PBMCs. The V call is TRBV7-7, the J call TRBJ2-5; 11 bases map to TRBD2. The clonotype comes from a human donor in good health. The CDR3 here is CASSPLAGGQETQYF. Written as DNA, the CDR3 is TGTGCCAGCAGCCCTCTAGCGGGAGGCCAAGAGACCCAGTACTTC.